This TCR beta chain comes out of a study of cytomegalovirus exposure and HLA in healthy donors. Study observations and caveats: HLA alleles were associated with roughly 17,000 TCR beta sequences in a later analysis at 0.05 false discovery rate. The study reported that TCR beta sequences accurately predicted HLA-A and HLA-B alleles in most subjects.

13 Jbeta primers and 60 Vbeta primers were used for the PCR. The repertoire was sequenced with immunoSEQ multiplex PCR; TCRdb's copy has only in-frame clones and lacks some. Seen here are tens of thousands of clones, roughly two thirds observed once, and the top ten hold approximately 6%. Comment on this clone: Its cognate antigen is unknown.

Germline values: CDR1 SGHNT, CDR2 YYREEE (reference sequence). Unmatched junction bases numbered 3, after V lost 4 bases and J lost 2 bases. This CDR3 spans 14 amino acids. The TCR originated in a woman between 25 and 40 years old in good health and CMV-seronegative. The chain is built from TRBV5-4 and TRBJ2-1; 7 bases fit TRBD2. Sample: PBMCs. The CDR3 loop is CASSPSGTYNEQFF. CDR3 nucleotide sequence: TGTGCCAGCAGCCCTAGCGGCACCTACAATGAGCAGTTCTTC.